Below, 7 T cell receptor beta chains from the same sample are listed, as sequenced in a study of response to subunit inactivated influenza vaccine. TCRdb re-called the RT-PCR reads with MiXCR, one entry per CDR3 protein. The table lists around 520,000 distinct CDR3 sequences, around 11% of them singletons. Specimen: PBMCs from blood, collected on the day of vaccination. Receptors were obtained from a man aged 50-60 years who received an inactivated influenza vaccine.

With regard to this clonotype: Its ends do not fully match the called genes, so a read error is possible. The J gene is TRBJ1-3, the V gene TRBV7-9, with TRBD1 identical over 9 bases. The CDR3 has 17 residues. Looked up from germline, CDR1 is SEHNR and CDR2 is FQNEAQ (reference sequence). CDR3: CASRSTGTGNSRNTIYF. The CDR3 DNA sequence: TGTGCCAGCAGGTCTACCGGGACAGGGAACTCTCGAAACACCATATATTTT.

The sample holds a few counts of this clonotype. This rearrangement joins TRBV2 to TRBJ2-3; perhaps TRBD1 as D (5 bases). Trimming shortened V by 7 bases and J by 0 bases, and 14 bases separated the two germline ends. CDR1 and CDR2 (germline): SNHLY, FYNNEI. This CDR3 is 15 amino acids long. The CDR3, as DNA: TGTGCCAGCACCGAAGGGGTTTATAGCACAGATACGCAGTATTTT. This encodes CASTEGVYSTDTQYF.

The chain recombines TRBV7-2 with TRBJ2-1; tentative D call: TRBD2 (6 bases). The V end lost 5 bases, the J end lost 6 bases, and 17 bases lay between the germline ends. From germline, CDR1 is SGHTA and CDR2 FQGNSA. This CDR3 is 15 amino acids long. In DNA form, the CDR3 reads TGTGCCAGCAGCCACGCCAGAAGGGACTTCAATGAGCAGTTCTTC. It codes for CASSHARRDFNEQFF.

The sample holds a few counts of this clonotype. The chain joins TRBV12-3 or TRBV12-4 to TRBJ1-5; 9 bases are shared with TRBD1. The CDR3 totals 15 residues. J lost 9 bases, V lost 4 bases, and 10 bases had no gene match. The CDR3 region has the DNA TGTGCCAGCAGTTCCTTACAGGGGGCCCCTCGGCCCCAGCATTTT. Translated, it gives CASSSLQGAPRPQHF.

The chain has TRBV4-1 and TRBJ2-7, with D unclear. Per the germline V gene, CDR1 is MGHRA and CDR2 is YSYEKL. CDR3 length: 15 residues. V was cut by 1 base and J by 0 bases, with 10 bases left in between. The chain's CDR3 is CASSQVGGSSYEQYF. Here the CDR3 DNA reads TGCGCCAGCAGCCAAGTGGGCGGAAGCTCCTACGAGCAGTACTTC.

This clonotype was detected ten times or more. The chain joins TRBV6-5 to TRBJ2-2; 8 nucleotides align to TRBD2. Per germline, CDR1 MNHEY and CDR2 SVGAGI. V gave up 2 bases and J gave up 6 bases; unmatched junction bases: 8. The CDR3 consists of 16 residues. The CDR3: CASSYGLAGRPGELFF. The CDR3, as DNA: TGTGCCAGCAGTTACGGCCTAGCGGGTCGGCCCGGGGAGCTGTTTTTT.

The chain links TRBV7-2 to TRBJ2-3; D ambiguous. Germline CDR1 reads SGHTA; CDR2 reads FQGNSA. The CDR3 is 15 residues long. Trimming stripped 3 bases from V and 0 bases from J, with 10 bases between. CDR3 nucleotides: TGTGCCAGCAGCTTTAACGCTGGGAGCACAGATACGCAGTATTTT. Its protein product is CASSFNAGSTDTQYF. The entire variable domain, with the rest obtained from reference TRBV7-2 and TRBJ2-3, is as follows: GAGVSQSPSNKVTEKGKDVELRCDPISGHTALYWYRQSLGQGLEFLIYFQGNSAPDKSGLPSDRFSAERTGGSVSTLTIQRTQQEDSAVYLCASSFNAGSTDTQYFGPGTRLTVL.